Following are 31 T cell receptor beta chains from one sample sequenced in a study of T-cell memory formation after mild COVID-19. MiXCR was run by TCRdb on the 5' RACE reads, yielding one entry per CDR3 protein. Of about 430,000 distinct CDR3 sequences in the sample, roughly 24% were seen once. Source material: PBMCs or a T cell subset sorted from them (not recorded which). The source is an adult woman who had mild COVID-19 (a few samples of this study predate the infection). Cell type and time point are not known.

J is TRBJ1-1 and V is TRBV18; the match to TRBD1 covers 9 bases. The CDR3 sequence is 17 residues long. V shed 6 bases and J 1 base; nucleotides not matched to a gene: 12. Germline V lookup: CDR1 KGHSH, CDR2 LQKENI. CDR3 DNA: TGTGCCAGCTCGCTCTCGCCGAGACAGGGGGAGAACACTGAAGCTTTCTTT. This encodes CASSLSPRQGENTEAFF. Based on the CDR3 plus reference TRBV18 and TRBJ1-1, the full variable domain is NAGVMQNPRHLVRRRGQEARLRCSPMKGHSHVYWYRQLPEEGLKFMVYLQKENIIDESGMPKERFSAEFPKEGPSILRIQQVVRGDSAAYFCASSLSPRQGENTEAFFGQGTRLTVV.

This clonotype was observed a few times. This rearrangement joins TRBV7-9 to TRBJ1-1, with 12 positions matching TRBD1. The CDR3 is 17 amino acids. V trimming: 5 bases; J trimming: 0 bases; junction bases outside the gene matches: 7. Germline values: CDR1 SEHNR, CDR2 FQNEAQ (reference sequence). The CDR3 DNA follows: TGTGCCAGCAGCCCCGGGACAGGGGGCCGGCTGAACACTGAAGCTTTCTTT. Translating gives CASSPGTGGRLNTEAFF.

The chain recombines TRBV20-1 with TRBJ2-7; 9 bases are shared with TRBD2. Unmatched junction bases numbered 11, after V lost 5 bases and J lost 3 bases. The germline gives CDR1 DFQATT, CDR2 SNEGSKA (reference sequence). The CDR3 has 15 amino acids. The CDR3 DNA sequence: TGCAGTGCTTCCCTGGCGGGGGGGAACTACTACGAGCAGTACTTC. Protein product: CSASLAGGNYYEQYF.

This clonotype was seen at least ten times. The chain recombines TRBV11-2 with TRBJ2-3; D may be TRBD2 (6 bases). Trimming took 0 bases from V and 3 from J, leaving 31 bases between them. The germline gives CDR1 SGHAT, CDR2 FQNNGV. CDR3 length: 22 amino acids. Here the CDR3 reads CASSLDVAGSGPMPDPTDTQYF. CDR3 sequence (DNA): TGTGCCAGCAGCTTAGACGTGGCGGGTAGCGGCCCCATGCCCGATCCGACAGATACGCAGTATTTT.

This clonotype occurred a few times. The chain joins TRBV7-3 to TRBJ2-2, with D possibly being TRBD2 (6 bases). V lost 5 bases and J lost 1, with 14 bases in between. CDR3 size: 16 residues. Per germline, CDR1 SGHTA and CDR2 FQGTGA. The CDR3 region is CASSPRGGGNTGELFF. CDR3 nucleotide sequence: TGTGCCAGCAGCCCCCGTGGGGGAGGGAACACCGGGGAGCTGTTTTTT.

This clonotype occurred a few times. The chain links TRBV9 to TRBJ2-2; D call uncertain. V was cut by 4 bases and J by 4 bases, with 11 bases left in between. This CDR3 spans 14 amino acids. Germline V gene lookup returns CDR1 SGDLS and CDR2 YYNGEE. CDR3 loop: CASSPRTGTGELFF. CDR3 bases: TGTGCCAGCAGCCCCAGGACGGGCACCGGGGAGCTGTTTTTT.

The chain couples TRBV29-1 to TRBJ2-7; 8 positions match TRBD2. The germline V gene has CDR1 SQVTM and CDR2 ANQGSEA. The CDR3 spans 13 residues. Trimming cost V 2 bases and J 5 bases; bases outside gene matches: 5. The CDR3, as DNA: TGCAGCGTTGAAACTAGCGGTAAGGACGAGCAGTACTTC. Translated: CSVETSGKDEQYF.

Only a few counts were recorded for this clonotype. CDR3: CSVEDVVAGGNNEQFF. The CDR3, as DNA: TGCAGCGTTGAAGATGTGGTAGCGGGGGGAAACAATGAGCAGTTCTTC. V is TRBV29-1 and J is TRBJ2-1, with 10 bases that match TRBD2. Trimming removed 0 bases from V and 5 bases from J; junction bases left unmatched: 7. The germline V gene encodes CDR1 SQVTM and CDR2 ANQGSEA. This CDR3 has 16 residues.

There are a few counts of this clonotype. The CDR3, as DNA: TGCGCCAGCAGCTTGGAGGGCAGGGGGAGCACTGAAGCTTTCTTT. Protein: CASSLEGRGSTEAFF. The gene calls are TRBV5-1 and TRBJ1-1; 7 positions agree with TRBD1. Trimming took 0 bases from V and 4 from J; bases not matched to a gene: 6. The length of the CDR3 is 15 residues. Germline V gene lookup returns CDR1 SGHRS and CDR2 YFSETQ.

This clonotype was counted between two and nine times. The V and J genes are TRBV12-3 or TRBV12-4 and TRBJ2-2; D unclear. Trimming left V 1 base short and J 0 bases short, with 6 bases between. The CDR3 has 15 amino acids. The CDR3 loop reads CASSLGIPNTGELFF. CDR3 sequence (DNA): TGTGCCAGCAGTTTAGGGATACCGAACACCGGGGAGCTGTTTTTT.

This clonotype was seen only a few times. The J gene is TRBJ1-4, the V gene TRBV15; the D gene is possibly TRBD1 (5 bases). Trimming took 1 base from V and 5 from J, leaving 11 bases between them. Germline loops: CDR1 LNHNV, CDR2 YYDKDF (reference sequence). This CDR3 is 15 amino acids long. The CDR3, as DNA: TGTGCCACCAGCAGAGGAAATAGGGGAAATGAAAAACTGTTTTTT. Amino acid sequence: CATSRGNRGNEKLFF.

This clonotype showed up just a few times. V usage is TRBV6-5 and J usage is TRBJ1-1; D ambiguous. This CDR3 contains 14 residues. Germline values: CDR1 MNHEY, CDR2 SVGAGI. Between the trimmed V and J ends, which lost 6 bases and 2 bases, there was a span of 13 bases. CDR3 bases: TGTGCCAGCAGCAACCACCGGAGTAACACTGAAGCTTTCTTT. Translated, it gives CASSNHRSNTEAFF.

The CDR3 sequence: CASSLYGTSGSTGELFF. CDR3 bases: TGTGCCAGCAGCTTATATGGGACTAGCGGGAGCACCGGGGAGCTGTTTTTT. The V gene is TRBV7-2, the J gene TRBJ2-2, with 14 bases fitting TRBD2. V was pared by 2 bases and J by 4 bases, with 3 bases of the junction left unmatched. The CDR3 consists of 17 residues. Germline values: CDR1 SGHTA, CDR2 FQGNSA.

This chain uses TRBV15 with TRBJ1-1; no definite D call. This CDR3 is 13 amino acids long. V was shortened by 1 base and J by 6 bases, with 9 bases between the two germline ends. Germline lookup yields CDR1 LNHNV and CDR2 YYDKDF (reference sequence). CDR3: CATSRANRAEAFF. Written as DNA, the CDR3 is TGTGCCACCAGCAGAGCCAATAGGGCTGAAGCTTTCTTT.

The genes are TRBV29-1 and TRBJ2-3; 7 bases map to TRBD1. CDR3 length: 13 residues. Germline assignment: CDR1 SQVTM and CDR2 ANQGSEA. Trimming removed 7 bases from V and 5 bases from J; junction bases left unmatched: 9. In DNA form, the CDR3 reads TGCAGCGGGGACAGCCCAAACGGAGATACGCAGTATTTT. Amino acid sequence: CSGDSPNGDTQYF.

The chain links TRBV20-1 to TRBJ2-3; no clear D. V was cut by 0 bases and J by 0 bases, with 16 bases left in between. Germline CDR1 reads DFQATT; CDR2 reads SNEGSKA (reference sequence). The CDR3 is made up of 17 amino acids. The DNA of the CDR3 is TGCAGTGCTAGAGACTTTCGAGGTTATGGGAGCACAGATACGCAGTATTTT. Its protein product is CSARDFRGYGSTDTQYF.

In its sample, this clonotype was seen once. The V call is TRBV14, the J call TRBJ2-7; D may be TRBD2 (6 bases). The CDR3 spans 14 residues. V lost 0 bases and J 3 bases, leaving 9 bases between the germline ends. The germline gives CDR1 SGHDN, CDR2 FVKESK. The CDR3 here is CASSQELGLYEQYF. The CDR3 DNA reads TGTGCCAGCAGCCAAGAGCTGGGACTCTACGAGCAGTACTTC.

The rearrangement uses TRBV29-1 and TRBJ1-5, with D possibly matching TRBD1 (6 bases). The CDR3 consists of 12 residues. V was clipped by 7 bases and J by 3 bases, with 10 bases between them. Germline V CDR1 and CDR2: SQVTM, ANQGSEA. CDR3 bases: TGCAGCGCCGGGACACTCAATCAGCCCCAGCATTTT. Protein product: CSAGTLNQPQHF.

The chain employs TRBV4-2 and TRBJ1-5; D is unresolved. The ends were cut back, 4 bases at V and 7 bases at J, with 8 bases in the middle. The germline V gene encodes CDR1 LGHNA and CDR2 YNFKEQ. The CDR3 extends over 12 amino acids. The CDR3 DNA is TGTGCCAGCAGCCTGGGGATGCAGCCCCAGCATTTT. Protein product: CASSLGMQPQHF.

The V call is TRBV7-9, the J call TRBJ1-5; no reliable D call. The CDR3 consists of 14 residues. Germline V CDR1 and CDR2: SEHNR, FQNEAQ (reference sequence). The CDR3 loop reads CAARPLYSNQPQHF. The DNA of the CDR3 is TGTGCAGCGAGACCGCTGTATAGCAATCAGCCCCAGCATTTT. Full variable domain (outside the CDR3, taken from reference TRBV7-9 and TRBJ1-5): DTGVSQNPRHKITKRGQNVTFRCDPISEHNRLYWYRQTLGQGPEFLTYFQNEAQLEKSRLLSDRFSAERPKGSFSTLEIQRTEQGDSAMYLCAARPLYSNQPQHFGDGTRLSIL.

The gene calls are TRBV18 and TRBJ2-2; D not certain. This CDR3 has 12 amino acids. Germline V CDR1 and CDR2: KGHSH, LQKENI. Trimming took 5 bases from V and 6 from J, leaving 7 bases between them. DNA of the CDR3: TGTGCCAGCTCAGGCGGTTCCGGGGAGCTGTTTTTT. Its translation: CASSGGSGELFF.

This clonotype was counted a few times. J is TRBJ2-7 and V is TRBV12-3 or TRBV12-4, with 7 bases matching TRBD1. Losses at the gene ends were 6 bases for V and 3 bases for J; bases not matched to a gene: 5. The length of the CDR3 is 13 residues. The CDR3 sequence: CASSPRTGYEQYF. Written as DNA, the CDR3 is TGTGCCAGCAGCCCCAGGACAGGCTACGAGCAGTACTTC.

This sequence joins TRBV7-3 and TRBJ2-5; the match to TRBD2 covers 9 bases. The trim removed 8 bases at V and 4 bases at J, leaving 11 bases unmatched. Germline-derived CDR1 and CDR2 are SGHTA and FQGTGA. CDR3 length: 15 residues. The CDR3 loop is CASGLLAGERETQYF. The CDR3 DNA follows: TGTGCCAGCGGCCTCTTAGCGGGAGAACGAGAGACCCAGTACTTC. The full variable domain, in which reference TRBV7-3 and TRBJ2-5 provide the parts outside the CDR3, is GAGVSQTPSNKVTEKGKYVELRCDPISGHTALYWYRQSLGQGPEFLIYFQGTGAADDSGLPNDRFFAVRPEGSVSTLKIQRTERGDSAVYLCASGLLAGERETQYFGPGTRLLVL.

J is TRBJ2-3 and V is TRBV20-1, with TRBD2 matching 15 bases. CDR1 DFQATT and CDR2 SNEGSKA come from the germline V gene (reference sequence). The CDR3 length is 18 residues. Losses at the gene ends were 5 bases for V and 2 bases for J; bases not matched to a gene: 11. CDR3 amino acids: CSAVGLAGGPKSTDTQYF. In DNA form, the CDR3 reads TGCAGTGCTGTCGGACTAGCGGGAGGGCCGAAATCCACAGATACGCAGTATTTT.

This clonotype was seen only a few times. This rearrangement joins TRBV6-6 to TRBJ2-5, with TRBD2 as a possible D gene (6 bases). Germline-derived CDR1 and CDR2 are MNHNY and SVGAGI (reference sequence). Trimming cost V 0 bases and J 5 bases, with 10 bases left between them. The CDR3 sequence is 14 residues long. The DNA of the CDR3 is TGTGCCAGCAGTTACTCGACTGGGGGGGAGACCCAGTACTTC. Encoded protein: CASSYSTGGETQYF.

In its sample, this clonotype was seen a few times. The chain uses TRBV20-1 and TRBJ2-3; 12 positions match TRBD2. CDR3 length equals 15 residues. The V and J ends lost 3 bases and 4 bases, in that order; junction bases with no gene match: 5. CDR1 is DFQATT, CDR2 SNEGSKA, per germline (reference sequence). CDR3 nucleotides: TGCAGTGCTAGGTTCGCTAGCGGGAGGGCAGATACGCAGTATTTT. This translates into CSARFASGRADTQYF.

This clonotype was detected many times. The CDR3 spells CASRWDSAEAFF. The CDR3 region has the DNA TGTGCCAGCAGGTGGGACAGCGCCGAAGCTTTCTTT. The rearrangement joins TRBV6-6 to TRBJ1-1, with TRBD1 matching over 7 bases. Germline V lookup: CDR1 MNHNY, CDR2 SVGAGI (reference sequence). This CDR3 spans 12 amino acids. The ends lost 6 bases at V and 8 bases at J; junction bases unmatched: 6.

This clonotype was seen a few times. V gene TRBV9 combines with J gene TRBJ2-7; 9 nucleotides line up with TRBD1. The germline V gene encodes CDR1 SGDLS and CDR2 YYNGEE. V trimming: 0 bases; J trimming: 5 bases; junction bases outside the gene matches: 6. The CDR3 is 15 amino acids. This CDR3 is CASSVAGTGSDEQYF. DNA of the CDR3: TGTGCCAGCAGCGTAGCCGGGACAGGGTCGGACGAGCAGTACTTC.

This clonotype has just a few counts. This chain uses TRBV2 with TRBJ2-1; the D gene is possibly TRBD2 (6 bases). CDR3 length: 15 amino acids. CDR1 and CDR2 from the germline V gene are SNHLY and FYNNEI. V lost 4 bases and J lost 2, with 12 bases in between. The CDR3 here is CASSARGRPYNEQFF. The DNA of the CDR3 is TGTGCCAGCAGTGCCCGGGGGAGGCCCTACAATGAGCAGTTCTTC.

This clonotype was counted ten times or more. The chain uses TRBV5-1 and TRBJ2-2, with D perhaps being TRBD1 or TRBD2 (5 bases each). V lost 0 bases, J lost 4 bases, and 16 bases lay in between. The CDR3 contains 17 residues. Germline CDR1 SGHRS, CDR2 YFSETQ. CDR3 in amino acids: CASSLGSRTGGTGELFF. DNA of the CDR3: TGCGCCAGCAGCTTGGGTTCCCGAACTGGGGGCACCGGGGAGCTGTTTTTT.

The chain uses TRBV5-1 and TRBJ2-7; possible D gene TRBD2, 6 bases. The ends were cut back, 3 bases at V and 2 bases at J, with 12 bases in the middle. The germline gives CDR1 SGHRS, CDR2 YFSETQ. The CDR3 loop spans 14 amino acids. CDR3 protein: CASSSGDSAYEQYF. In DNA, the CDR3 is TGCGCCAGCAGCTCCGGGGACTCTGCCTACGAGCAGTACTTC.